This T cell receptor (beta chain) comes out of a study of T cells in women clearing cervical HPV infection. CDR1 is SNHLY and CDR2 is FYNNEI in the germline V gene. The CDR3 consists of 18 residues. The trim removed 4 bases at V and 1 base at J, leaving 11 bases unmatched. In regard to this clone: With the read ending 3 residues before the CDR3 end, the germline J gene is used to fill in that end.

Here immunoSEQ multiplex PCR was the method, and the copy in TCRdb shows in-frame clones only, minus some. The sample data list fewer than 30,000 clones. The chain is built from TRBV2 and TRBJ1-5, with 9 bases that match TRBD1. This receptor was obtained from a woman aged 18-70 years with a cervical HPV16 infection that either progressed to CIN3+ or cleared (not recorded which). The sample was blood buffy coat. The CDR3 bases that were read are TGTGCCAGCAGTGGACCGGGACAGGGAGCTGCGAGCAATCAGCCC. Its protein is CASSGPGQGAASNQP. The CDR3 reads in full as CASSGPGQGAASNQPQHF.